Each of the 18 T cell receptor beta chains below was sequenced from the same sample in a study of human T cells and chemical hapten exposure. MiXCR, run by TCRdb on the RACE reads, gives a single entry per CDR3 protein. In the table there are 80,000 to 100,000 distinct CDR3 sequences, less than 35% of which are singletons. Documented time point: patch test 3, about 24 weeks after DPC sensitization. The treatment was: therapeutic diphenylcyclopropenone sensitization with weekly scalp DPC. The input for sequencing was whole blood, taken in connection with sensitization to the hapten diphenylcyclopropenone (DPC). The receptor source for this set is a man between 35 and 55 years old with alopecia areata. Some clones in this sample may be carry-over from other donors' samples.

The chain carries TRBV6-5 and TRBJ1-1, with a weak D call TRBD1 (5 bases). In germline, CDR1 is MNHEY, CDR2 SVGAGI. The CDR3 runs 14 residues. V was cut by 5 bases and J by 0 bases, with 10 bases left in between. The CDR3 region is CASSRGTMNTEAFF. In nucleotides, the CDR3 is TGTGCCAGCAGTAGAGGGACCATGAACACTGAAGCTTTCTTT.

The chain links TRBV7-3 to TRBJ2-7; D is uncertain. CDR1 and CDR2 (germline): SGHTA, FQGTGA. V lost 5 bases and J lost 7, with 18 bases in between. This CDR3 has 14 residues. The CDR3 DNA sequence: TGTGCCAGCAGCCCCTCCGGACGAGCTAATGAGCAGTACTTC. This translates into CASSPSGRANEQYF.

The chain has TRBV25-1 and TRBJ2-7; weak D call: TRBD1 (7 bases). The CDR3 extends over 15 amino acids. Looked up from germline, CDR1 is MGHDK and CDR2 is SYGVNS. With 3 bases removed from V and 6 bases from J, the gap between germline ends came to 18 bases. CDR3 bases: TGTGCCAGCAGTGATCAAGCCAGGGGGGCTGGCGAGCAGTACTTC. Amino acids: CASSDQARGAGEQYF.

This clonotype was recorded a few times. The chain employs TRBV12-3 or TRBV12-4 and TRBJ2-1, with a weak D call TRBD2 (6 bases). Trimming removed 6 bases from V and 10 bases from J, with 19 bases in between. The CDR3 has 14 residues. CDR3 DNA: TGTGCCAGCAGAACGGGGGTTGGTGGCGTGGAGCAGTTCTTC. This encodes CASRTGVGGVEQFF.

V usage is TRBV7-3 and J usage is TRBJ1-1; D uncertain. V lost 8 bases and J 4 bases, leaving 14 bases between the germline ends. Per the germline V gene, CDR1 is SGHTA and CDR2 is FQGTGA. The length of the CDR3 is 13 residues. The chain's CDR3 is CASREGYGTEAFF. In DNA, the CDR3 is TGTGCCAGCCGGGAAGGGTACGGCACTGAAGCTTTCTTT.

This clonotype was found a few times. The V and J genes are TRBV12-3 or TRBV12-4 and TRBJ2-5, with a possible D match to TRBD1 (6 bases). The CDR3 runs to 15 residues. V was cut by 5 bases and J by 4 bases, with 17 bases left in between. The CDR3 sequence: CASSQGTSGRETQYF. In nucleotides, the CDR3 is TGTGCCAGCAGTCAGGGGACAAGTGGGAGAGAGACCCAGTACTTC.

The chain couples TRBV5-4 to TRBJ2-7; possibly TRBD1 for D (6 bases). CDR1 is SGHNT, CDR2 YYREEE, per germline (reference sequence). V lost 4 bases and J lost 4, with 18 bases in between. There are 15 residues in the CDR3. The CDR3 region is CASSQSPGHGYEQYF. The CDR3 DNA sequence: TGTGCCAGCAGCCAGAGTCCGGGACATGGTTACGAGCAGTACTTC.

The gene calls are TRBV7-3 and TRBJ1-5, with D unresolved. The CDR3 consists of 18 residues. Germline-derived CDR1 and CDR2 are SGHTA and FQGTGA. Trimming took 2 bases from V and 1 from J, leaving 18 bases between them. The CDR3 DNA sequence: TGTGCCAGCAGCTTAGTGCGTGACACACCAGAGAGCAATCAGCCCCAGCATTTT. This codes for CASSLVRDTPESNQPQHF.

There are a few counts of this clonotype. The chain combines TRBV7-9 with TRBJ2-7; TRBD1 matches 10 bases. The CDR3 spans 13 residues. J lost 6 bases, V lost 5 bases, and 4 bases had no gene match. Per germline, CDR1 SEHNR and CDR2 FQNEAQ (reference sequence). CDR3 sequence reads: CASSPGTGVEQYF. CDR3 nucleotides: TGTGCCAGCAGCCCCGGGACAGGGGTCGAGCAGTACTTC.

This clonotype was found a few times. The chain recombines TRBV10-3 with TRBJ2-5; D is possibly TRBD1 or TRBD2 (5 bases each). Germline V gene data show CDR1 as ENHRY and CDR2 as SYGVKD. V was clipped by 6 bases and J by 2 bases, with 13 bases between them. The CDR3 is made up of 14 amino acids. CDR3 coding DNA: TGTGCCATCAGCTTGGGACCGATACAAGAGACCCAGTACTTC. Encoded protein: CAISLGPIQETQYF.

The chain couples TRBV7-2 to TRBJ2-3, with 10 nucleotides matching TRBD1. This CDR3 region has 15 residues. Germline V gene lookup returns CDR1 SGHTA and CDR2 FQGNSA. With V trimmed by 6 bases and J by 4 bases, 7 bases remained unmatched. The CDR3 loop is CASRRTGGVSDTQYF. CDR3 DNA: TGTGCCAGCAGAAGGACAGGGGGAGTATCAGATACGCAGTATTTT.

V and J are TRBV28 and TRBJ1-5; 7 bases agree with TRBD1. The J segment lost 2 bases and the V segment lost 3 bases, leaving 13 bases of the junction unmatched. There are 18 residues in the CDR3. CDR1 is MDHEN, CDR2 SYDVKM, per germline. CDR3 coding DNA: TGTGCCAGCAGTTTTAGGGCAGGGGGACCTGGAGGCAATCAGCCCCAGCATTTT. Residues: CASSFRAGGPGGNQPQHF.

There are a few counts of this clonotype. The J gene is TRBJ2-7, the V gene TRBV29-1; maybe TRBD2 (5 bases). Germline V CDR1 and CDR2: SQVTM, ANQGSEA. The CDR3 is 12 residues long. CDR3 protein: CSTTRGPYEQYF. The DNA for the CDR3 is TGCAGTACCACCCGGGGTCCCTACGAGCAGTACTTC.

V gene TRBV12-3 or TRBV12-4 combines with J gene TRBJ2-1, with D possibly matching TRBD1 (5 bases). V was shortened by 2 bases and J by 1 base, with 9 bases between the two germline ends. The CDR3 extends over 15 amino acids. The CDR3 protein is CASSLRTLSYNEQFF. CDR3 nucleotide sequence: TGTGCCAGCAGTTTACGGACACTTTCCTACAATGAGCAGTTCTTC.

The chain uses TRBV28 and TRBJ1-5, with D uncertain. The germline CDR1 and CDR2 sequences are MDHEN and SYDVKM. Trimming removed 6 bases at V and 0 bases at J, with 12 bases between. The CDR3 runs 15 residues. The CDR3 DNA reads TGTGCCAGCAGCCGTGTGGTCAATAGCAATCAGCCCCAGCATTTT. Its protein product is CASSRVVNSNQPQHF.

The chain uses TRBV19 and TRBJ2-4; perhaps D is TRBD1 or TRBD2 (5 bases each). Germline CDR1 LNHDA, CDR2 SQIVND (reference sequence). This CDR3 has 14 amino acids. The V gene lost 3 bases and the J gene lost 5 bases, with 11 bases spanning the gap. The CDR3 nucleotides are TGTGCCAGTAGTATTATCGAGGGACAAAACATTCAGTACTTC. This sequence encodes CASSIIEGQNIQYF.

This chain connects TRBV7-3 to TRBJ1-5; possible D gene TRBD1, 5 bases. CDR3 length: 13 amino acids. CDR1 is SGHTA, CDR2 FQGTGA, per germline. Trimming shortened V by 3 bases and J by 5 bases, and 8 bases separated the two germline ends. CDR3 sequence reads: CASSFGGDQPQHF. Here the CDR3 DNA reads TGTGCCAGCAGCTTTGGGGGAGATCAGCCCCAGCATTTT.

The table lists this clonotype with a few counts. The chain carries TRBV7-2 and TRBJ2-1, with 10 nucleotides matching TRBD2. In germline, CDR1 is SGHTA, CDR2 FQGNSA. V gave up 2 bases and J gave up 15 bases; unmatched junction bases: 10. The CDR3 totals 14 residues. The CDR3 loop reads CASSLPTLAGEVFF. CDR3 in DNA: TGTGCCAGCAGCTTACCCACCCTAGCGGGAGAGGTGTTCTTC.